The 27 T cell receptor beta chains given below trace back to one sample, sequenced in a study of response to subunit inactivated influenza vaccine. TCRdb processed the RT-PCR reads anew with MiXCR; each CDR3 protein has one entry. Of hundreds of thousands of distinct CDR3 sequences listed, about 15% are singletons. The specimen comprised PBMCs from blood, sampled about 14 days before vaccination. The receptors derive from a man in his forties or fifties who received an inactivated influenza vaccine.

This clonotype was observed a handful of times. The chain combines TRBV6-1 with TRBJ2-2, with D unclear. This CDR3 is built from 17 residues. CDR1 MNHNS and CDR2 SASEGT come from the germline V gene. Between the trimmed V and J ends, which lost 6 bases and 2 bases, there was a span of 19 bases. CDR3: CASSPRVRLTNTGELFF. CDR3 DNA sequence: TGTGCCAGCAGCCCCCGCGTCAGGCTAACTAACACCGGGGAGCTGTTTTTT.

The chain links TRBV12-3 or TRBV12-4 to TRBJ2-1; 7 nucleotides match TRBD2. CDR3 length: 15 amino acids. Unmatched junction bases numbered 11, after V lost 10 bases and J lost 2 bases. This chain's CDR3 is CATQILAGAYNEQFF. The CDR3 bases are TGTGCCACCCAGATACTGGCGGGGGCCTACAATGAGCAGTTCTTC.

This sequence joins TRBV4-1 and TRBJ2-3; D is perhaps TRBD1 (5 bases). The CDR3 length is 16 residues. Looked up from germline, CDR1 is MGHRA and CDR2 is YSYEKL. Trimming removed 5 bases at V and 2 bases at J, with 17 bases between. The CDR3 DNA reads as TGCGCCAGCAGCGCAGGAAGGGGTTTACTCACAGATACGCAGTATTTT. Its protein is CASSAGRGLLTDTQYF.

The chain uses TRBV10-3 and TRBJ1-6; D is uncertain. Germline CDR1 and CDR2: ENHRY and SYGVKD. The CDR3 has 12 residues. V gave up 3 bases and J gave up 10 bases, with 7 bases separating them. As DNA, the CDR3 is TGTGCCATCAGTGACCCCGGCTCACCCCTCCACTTT. It is translated as CAISDPGSPLHF.

The table lists this clonotype with a few counts. The rearrangement joins TRBV10-3 to TRBJ2-1; D is possibly TRBD1 or TRBD2 (5 bases each). Trimming took off 8 bases at V and 4 bases at J, with 18 bases between the two ends. The germline CDR1 and CDR2 sequences are ENHRY and SYGVKD. This CDR3 has 15 amino acids. The CDR3 protein is CAIQARDGMYNEQFF. CDR3 sequence (DNA): TGTGCCATCCAAGCCCGGGACGGGATGTACAATGAGCAGTTCTTC.

This clonotype has more than one count but fewer than ten. The chain has TRBV27 and TRBJ2-3; 11 bases map to TRBD1. This CDR3 spans 18 amino acids. The junction had 10 bases not matched to a gene; V was cut back by 5 bases and J by 0 bases. Germline V gives CDR1 MNHEY, CDR2 SMNVEV (reference sequence). The CDR3 sequence: CASSPGQGARLSTDTQYF. DNA of the CDR3: TGTGCCAGCAGTCCCGGACAGGGGGCCCGCCTTAGCACAGATACGCAGTATTTT.

The gene calls are TRBV5-1 and TRBJ2-7, with 7 bases aligning to TRBD1. The germline gives CDR1 SGHRS, CDR2 YFSETQ. J lost 0 bases, V lost 7 bases, and 7 bases had no gene match. The CDR3 spans 14 residues. The CDR3 region has the DNA TGCGCCAGCTCCCGACAGGGTGTCTCCTACGAGCAGTACTTC. Its protein is CASSRQGVSYEQYF.

Ten or more counts support this clonotype. The chain combines TRBV7-2 with TRBJ1-2, with D hard to call. This CDR3 contains 11 residues. CDR1 and CDR2 (germline): SGHTA, FQGNSA. Trimming pared 3 bases from V and 8 bases from J, leaving 7 bases between. CDR3: CASSLGKGYTF. CDR3 sequence (DNA): TGTGCCAGCAGCTTGGGGAAAGGCTACACCTTC.

This clonotype was picked up a small number of times. This chain links TRBV7-6 with TRBJ2-5, with D maybe TRBD1 (5 bases). Germline-derived CDR1 and CDR2 are SGHVS and FNYEAQ. Trimming pared 2 bases from V and 3 bases from J, leaving 22 bases between. The length of the CDR3 is 18 residues. The CDR3 bases are TGTGCCAGCAGCTTATTATATTCGGGCAGGGCCTTAGAAGAGACCCAGTACTTC. It specifies CASSLLYSGRALEETQYF.

V is TRBV5-4 and J is TRBJ2-5, with 11 bases fitting TRBD2. The CDR3 has 17 amino acids. Trimming cost V 4 bases and J 2 bases; bases outside gene matches: 10. Germline V lookup: CDR1 SGHNT, CDR2 YYREEE (reference sequence). The chain's CDR3 is CASSLNPGLAAQETQYF. As DNA, the CDR3 is TGTGCCAGCAGCCTTAACCCGGGACTAGCGGCACAAGAGACCCAGTACTTC.

This sequence joins TRBV4-2 and TRBJ1-1, with a tentative D call TRBD1 (5 bases). Trimming removed 1 base from V and 0 bases from J, with 12 bases in between. The CDR3 length is 16 residues. Germline V gives CDR1 LGHNA, CDR2 YNFKEQ. The CDR3 DNA sequence: TGTGCCAGCAGCCAAGGAGGGGTCGAGGTGAACACTGAAGCTTTCTTT. It translates to CASSQGGVEVNTEAFF.

This clonotype was seen only a few times. The chain has TRBV20-1 and TRBJ1-1; 9 bases agree with TRBD1. The CDR3 has 16 residues. Trimming took 0 bases from V and 1 from J; bases not matched to a gene: 6. CDR1 and CDR2 from the germline V gene are DFQATT and SNEGSKA (reference sequence). The CDR3 reads CSARDYRGRRNTEAFF. CDR3 sequence (DNA): TGCAGTGCTAGAGATTACAGGGGGCGACGGAACACTGAAGCTTTCTTT.

This clonotype was found many times. J is TRBJ2-3 and V is TRBV12-3 or TRBV12-4; D gene ambiguous. This CDR3 is 13 amino acids long. The V end lost 7 bases, the J end lost 4 bases, and 12 bases lay between the germline ends. For the CDR3, the DNA is TGTGCCAGCACCGTCTCAGTCGCAGATACGCAGTATTTT. It is translated as CASTVSVADTQYF.

This clonotype was observed a few times. V usage is TRBV20-1 and J usage is TRBJ2-2, with D perhaps being TRBD1 or TRBD2 (5 bases each). Trimming left V 6 bases short and J 5 bases short, with 16 bases between. The germline CDR1 and CDR2 sequences are DFQATT and SNEGSKA (reference sequence). The CDR3 totals 14 residues. The CDR3 DNA reads TGCAGTGCCTCTGTCCCCGAGGGGACCGGGGAGCTGTTTTTT. The encoded protein is CSASVPEGTGELFF.

This clonotype was observed a handful of times. The chain carries TRBV12-3 or TRBV12-4 and TRBJ2-4, with 9 bases identical to TRBD1. There are 13 residues in the CDR3. V was pared by 4 bases and J by 9 bases, with 4 bases of the junction left unmatched. The DNA of the CDR3 is TGTGCCAGCAGTTCAGACAGGGGGGGCATTCAGTACTTC. Its protein is CASSSDRGGIQYF.

The chain combines TRBV29-1 with TRBJ2-7, with 7 bases lining up with TRBD1. The CDR3 spans 14 residues. CDR1 and CDR2 from the germline V gene are SQVTM and ANQGSEA. The ends lost 7 bases at V and 0 bases at J; junction bases unmatched: 9. Here the CDR3 DNA reads TGCAGCGCTGCCCGGGACAGCAGCTCCTACGAGCAGTACTTC. This sequence encodes CSAARDSSSYEQYF.

The CDR3 reads CASSPLAGGDQETQYF. The CDR3 DNA reads as TGTGCCAGCAGCCCCCTAGCGGGAGGCGATCAAGAGACCCAGTACTTC. The rearrangement joins TRBV28 to TRBJ2-5, with TRBD2 identical over 11 bases. The CDR3 extends over 16 amino acids. Per the germline V gene, CDR1 is MDHEN and CDR2 is SYDVKM. The J segment lost 2 bases and the V segment lost 6 bases, leaving 8 bases of the junction unmatched. Based on the CDR3 plus reference TRBV28 and TRBJ2-5, the full variable domain is DVKVTQSSRYLVKRTGEKVFLECVQDMDHENMFWYRQDPGLGLRLIYFSYDVKMKEKGDIPEGYSVSREKKERFSLILESASTNQTSMYLCASSPLAGGDQETQYFGPGTRLLVL.

This clonotype turned up a few times. V usage is TRBV10-3 and J usage is TRBJ2-5, with D perhaps matching TRBD1 or TRBD2 (6 bases each). In germline, CDR1 is ENHRY, CDR2 SYGVKD. Trimming removed 2 bases from V and 6 bases from J, with 13 bases in between. The CDR3 contains 14 residues. CDR3 DNA sequence: TGTGCCATCAGTGAGACGGGGGCCCGTCAGACCCAGTACTTC. Encoded protein: CAISETGARQTQYF.

The rearrangement joins TRBV7-9 to TRBJ1-1, with 8 bases that match TRBD1. Germline assignment: CDR1 SEHNR and CDR2 FQNEAQ (reference sequence). The CDR3 spans 12 residues. The V gene end was trimmed by 9 bases and the J gene end by 3 bases; junction bases not matched to a gene: 3. The CDR3 coding sequence is TGTGCCAGTAAGGACAGGGACACTGAAGCTTTCTTT. Translating gives CASKDRDTEAFF.

This chain uses TRBV7-9 with TRBJ1-4; TRBD1 aligns across 8 bases. Trimming removed 4 bases from V and 8 bases from J; junction bases left unmatched: 6. The CDR3 is 14 amino acids. Germline-derived CDR1 and CDR2 are SEHNR and FQNEAQ (reference sequence). This CDR3 is CASSSTGVGEKLFF. Here the CDR3 DNA reads TGTGCCAGCAGCTCGACAGGGGTTGGAGAAAAACTGTTTTTT.

This clonotype was seen many times. V is TRBV12-3 or TRBV12-4 and J is TRBJ2-3, with TRBD2 matching over 8 bases. The CDR3 is made up of 15 amino acids. J gave up 4 bases and V 7 bases, and 10 bases lay outside the gene matches. CDR3 sequence (DNA): TGTGCCAGCACTTTTAGCGGGGTAGGCGCAGATACGCAGTATTTT. As protein: CASTFSGVGADTQYF.

This clonotype appeared a few times. The CDR3 spells CSTAGLAGAYEQYF. The CDR3 DNA is TGCAGTACAGCTGGACTAGCGGGAGCCTACGAGCAGTACTTC. The V call is TRBV20-1, the J call TRBJ2-7; 13 nucleotides agree with TRBD2. The CDR3 sequence is 14 residues long. Losses at the gene ends were 8 bases for V and 2 bases for J; bases not matched to a gene: 6. Germline-derived CDR1 and CDR2 are DFQATT and SNEGSKA (reference sequence).

This clonotype was found a few times. The chain recombines TRBV7-9 with TRBJ1-1, with D unresolved. CDR3 length: 17 amino acids. Germline V gives CDR1 SEHNR, CDR2 FQNEAQ (reference sequence). V was pared by 2 bases and J by 0 bases, with 16 bases between. The CDR3, as DNA: TGTGCCAGCAGCTTACTGAAATTGACCGCTATGAACACTGAAGCTTTCTTT. As protein: CASSLLKLTAMNTEAFF.

This clonotype was seen a few times. This chain joins TRBV20-1 and TRBJ2-3; 13 positions agree with TRBD2. The J segment lost 4 bases and the V segment lost 6 bases, leaving 7 bases of the junction unmatched. CDR1 and CDR2 (germline): DFQATT, SNEGSKA (reference sequence). CDR3 size: 15 residues. CDR3 bases: TGCAGTGCGACTTCCGGGACTAGCGGGGCAGATACGCAGTATTTT. Protein sequence: CSATSGTSGADTQYF.

This clonotype is a singleton in its sample. The V gene is TRBV18, the J gene TRBJ2-1, with 12 bases fitting TRBD1. Trimming at V came to 1 base and at J to 15 bases, leaving 4 bases not matched to a gene. The CDR3 spans 13 residues. CDR1 and CDR2 (germline): KGHSH, LQKENI. The DNA of the CDR3 is TGTGCCAGCTCACCACTGGGACAGGGGGCCTGGTTCTTC. Translation gives CASSPLGQGAWFF.

This chain links TRBV6-1 with TRBJ1-3; 11 positions agree with TRBD1. This CDR3 contains 16 residues. V lost 6 bases, J lost 0 bases, and 4 bases stayed unmatched. In germline, CDR1 is MNHNS, CDR2 SASEGT. CDR3 in DNA: TGTGCCAGCAGGAAAGGGACAGGGGGCTCTGGAAACACCATATATTTT. It encodes CASRKGTGGSGNTIYF.

Ten or more counts support this clonotype. This chain joins TRBV3-1 and TRBJ2-2; tentative D call: TRBD2 (5 bases). Trimming took 1 base from V and 1 from J, leaving 19 bases between them. Germline CDR1 is LGHDT and CDR2 is YNNKEL (reference sequence). The CDR3 is 19 amino acids. The CDR3, as DNA: TGTGCCAGCAGCCAAGTGGTAAAGGGAGCCAATATGAACACCGGGGAGCTGTTTTTT. Translating gives CASSQVVKGANMNTGELFF. The variable domain in full, completed from reference TRBV3-1 and TRBJ2-2, reads DTAVSQTPKYLVTQMGNDKSIKCEQNLGHDTMYWYKQDSKKFLKIMFSYNNKELIINETVPNRFSPKSPDKAHLNLHINSLELGDSAVYFCASSQVVKGANMNTGELFFGEGSRLTVL.